The clone carrying this T cell receptor beta chain was counted between two and nine times. What it binds is not known. This record belongs to a study of beta chain features in type 1 diabetes. The CDR3 loop spans 14 amino acids. V lost 0 bases and J 4 bases, leaving 7 bases between the germline ends. The investigators reverse transcribed all of the isolated RNA, so they sequenced expressed TCRB transcripts. Measured with immunoSEQ multiplex PCR; TCRdb has only the in-frame clones, and not every one. The sample has roughly 340,000 clones, roughly 13% seen once. General study findings and limits: Patients showed naive, central memory and Treg TCRB repertoires that appeared more similar than those of healthy donors. Shorter TCRB CDR3s, moderately but significantly so, marked every one of the four CD4+ subsets in Type 1 diabetes patients.

The rearrangement links TRBV23-1 to TRBJ1-5; no reliable D call. TRBV23-1 counts as an open reading frame of uncertain function. This clonotype was obtained from a woman between 18 and 30 years old with type 1 diabetes. The sequenced material came from naive CD4+ T cells from blood. CDR3 DNA: TGCGCCAGCAGTCAATCGCTCCTAAATCAGCCCCAGCATTTT. Its protein is CASSQSLLNQPQHF.